These 10 T cell receptor beta chains came from one sample sequenced in a study of blood T cell repertoires in COVID-19 (dated by TCRdb to 2019 to 2021). Library creation used the immunoSEQ multiplex PCR assay. TCRdb holds this immuneACCESS table with in-frame rearrangements only. Some clones are missing; in checked studies, unresolved V genes explain under half, and the rest has no known cause. For this sample there are about 210,000 clones; roughly 85% appear just once. Of the sample, about 5.1% is held by the ten largest clones. Source material: peripheral blood. These receptors were taken from a man aged 50 or older with COVID-19, enrolled during active disease.

V gene TRBV7-9 combines with J gene TRBJ1-4, with 8 bases identical to TRBD1. Germline-derived CDR1 and CDR2 are SEHNR and FQNEAQ (reference sequence). The ends lost 4 bases at V and 5 bases at J; junction bases unmatched: 3. This CDR3 contains 14 residues. DNA of the CDR3: TGTGCCAGCAGCTCAACAGGGGGGAATGAAAAACTGTTTTTT. Its translation: CASSSTGGNEKLFF. The full variable domain, completed using reference TRBV7-9 and TRBJ1-4, is DTGVSQNPRHKITKRGQNVTFRCDPISEHNRLYWYRQTLGQGPEFLTYFQNEAQLEKSRLLSDRFSAERPKGSFSTLEIQRTEQGDSAMYLCASSSTGGNEKLFFGSGTQLSVL.

This clone came up many times. The chain combines TRBV6-5 with TRBJ2-1, with a possible D match to TRBD2 (6 bases). Germline-derived CDR1 and CDR2 are MNHEY and SVGAGI. The CDR3 sequence is 16 residues long. V was pared by 2 bases and J by 5 bases, with 16 bases between. CDR3 sequence (DNA): TGTGCCAGCAGTTACGGTGGCGGGGCCATGCACAATGAGCAGTTCTTC. Residues: CASSYGGGAMHNEQFF.

The chain uses TRBV30 and TRBJ1-1; D is unclear. Trimming took 5 bases from V and 1 from J, leaving 14 bases between them. The length of the CDR3 is 14 residues. CDR1 GTSNPN and CDR2 SVGIG come from the germline V gene (reference sequence). CDR3 protein: CAWSPRGGNTEAFF. The CDR3 DNA reads as TGTGCCTGGTCCCCTCGGGGTGGGAACACTGAAGCTTTCTTT.

The chain is built from TRBV12-3 or TRBV12-4 and TRBJ1-1; D gene ambiguous. The V gene lost 4 bases and the J gene lost 9 bases, with 15 bases spanning the gap. This CDR3 contains 13 residues. The CDR3 coding sequence is TGTGCCAGCAGTTCTCCGACACGCCAGAAAGCTTTCTTT. Translated, it gives CASSSPTRQKAFF.

V usage is TRBV14 and J usage is TRBJ2-2, with D tentatively TRBD2 (5 bases). V lost 5 bases, J lost 7 bases, and 11 bases lay in between. Germline CDR1 SGHDN, CDR2 FVKESK. The CDR3 contains 13 residues. CDR3 sequence: CASSSRSGGELFF. The CDR3 DNA reads as TGTGCCAGCAGCTCCAGGAGCGGCGGGGAGCTGTTTTTT. Complete variable domain (other parts from reference TRBV14 and TRBJ2-2): EAGVTQFPSHSVIEKGQTVTLRCDPISGHDNLYWYRRVMGKEIKFLLHFVKESKQDESGMPNNRFLAERTGGTYSTLKVQPAELEDSGVYFCASSSRSGGELFFGEGSRLTVL.

The chain recombines TRBV9 with TRBJ2-7, with D possibly matching TRBD2 (7 bases). The V and J ends lost 3 bases and 3 bases respectively, with 13 bases between them. The germline gives CDR1 SGDLS, CDR2 YYNGEE. The CDR3 is 14 amino acids. This chain's CDR3 is CASSAGRGGYEQYF. The DNA of the CDR3 is TGTGCCAGCAGCGCTGGTAGGGGGGGCTACGAGCAGTACTTC.

CDR3 sequence: CASSPGGLRGEKLFF. Written as DNA, the CDR3 is TGTGCCAGCAGCCCTGGGGGCCTGAGGGGAGAAAAACTGTTTTTT. The chain is built from TRBV27 and TRBJ1-4; the D gene is possibly TRBD1 (6 bases). CDR1 MNHEY and CDR2 SMNVEV come from the germline V gene (reference sequence). The CDR3 totals 15 residues. V was clipped by 6 bases and J by 8 bases, with 19 bases between them.

The chain links TRBV5-8 to TRBJ1-2; 7 bases align to TRBD1. CDR1 and CDR2 (germline): SGHTS, YDEGEE. With 1 base clipped from V and 2 bases from J, the junction kept 5 bases outside the gene matches. The CDR3 loop spans 15 amino acids. CDR3 sequence (DNA): TGTGCCAGCAGCTTGTCCGGGACAGTAAACTATGGCTACACCTTC. Its translation: CASSLSGTVNYGYTF.

This clone showed up just a few times. The chain employs TRBV15 and TRBJ1-5; D ambiguous. The CDR3 totals 12 residues. CDR1 and CDR2 from the germline V gene are LNHNV and YYDKDF (reference sequence). V dropped 5 bases and J dropped 7 bases, with 9 bases sitting between them. As DNA, the CDR3 is TGTGCCACCAGCTCCGGGAGACAGCCCCAGCATTTT. This translates into CATSSGRQPQHF. The variable domain in full, with the rest retrieved from reference TRBV15 and TRBJ1-5, is DAMVIQNPRYQVTQFGKPVTLSCSQTLNHNVMYWYQQKSSQAPKLLFHYYDKDFNNEADTPDNFQSRRPNTSFCFLDIRSPGLGDTAMYLCATSSGRQPQHFGDGTRLSIL.

In DNA form, the CDR3 reads TGTGCCAGCAGTTCCCCCCGGCTAGCGGGGGGCTTAAAGAATGAGCAGTTCTTC. Translation gives CASSSPRLAGGLKNEQFF. The chain couples TRBV6-2 or TRBV6-3 to TRBJ2-1, with TRBD2 identical over 11 bases. CDR3 length: 18 amino acids. The germline V gene encodes CDR1 MNHEY and CDR2 SVGEGT. V lost 4 bases, J lost 7 bases, and 15 bases stayed unmatched.